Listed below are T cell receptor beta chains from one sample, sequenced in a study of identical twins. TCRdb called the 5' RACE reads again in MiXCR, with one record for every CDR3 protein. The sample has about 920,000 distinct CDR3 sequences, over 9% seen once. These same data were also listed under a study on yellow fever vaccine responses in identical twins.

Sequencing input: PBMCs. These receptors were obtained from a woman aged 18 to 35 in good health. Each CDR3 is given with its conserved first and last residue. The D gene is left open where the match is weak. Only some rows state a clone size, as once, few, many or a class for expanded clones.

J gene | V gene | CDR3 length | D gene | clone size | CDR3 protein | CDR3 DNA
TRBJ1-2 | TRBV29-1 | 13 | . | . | CSVDGGQDYGYTF | TGCAGCGTGGATGGGGGGCAGGACTATGGCTACACCTTC
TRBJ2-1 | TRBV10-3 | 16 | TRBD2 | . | CAISESTTSGGDEQFF | TGTGCCATCAGTGAGTCGACGACTAGCGGCGGGGATGAGCAGTTCTTC
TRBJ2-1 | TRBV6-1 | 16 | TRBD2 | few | CASSEKPSGTYNEQFF | TGTGCCAGCAGTGAAAAACCTAGCGGGACCTACAATGAGCAGTTCTTC
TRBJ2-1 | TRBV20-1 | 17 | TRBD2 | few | CSARMGTSGGSYNEQFF | TGCAGTGCTAGAATGGGGACTAGCGGGGGATCCTACAATGAGCAGTTCTTC
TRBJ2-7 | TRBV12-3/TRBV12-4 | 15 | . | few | CASSLWGGKSYEQYF | TGTGCCAGCAGTTTGTGGGGCGGGAAATCCTACGAGCAGTACTTC
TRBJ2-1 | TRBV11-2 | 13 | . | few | CASSLTQVNEQFF | TGTGCCAGCAGCTTAACACAGGTTAATGAGCAGTTCTTC
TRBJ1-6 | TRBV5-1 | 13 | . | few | CASSWDDNSPLHF | TGCGCCAGCAGCTGGGACGATAATTCACCCCTCCACTTT
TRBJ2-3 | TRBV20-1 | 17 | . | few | CSARDGPGSLGTDTQYF | TGCAGTGCTAGAGATGGTCCAGGGTCTTTGGGCACAGATACGCAGTATTTT
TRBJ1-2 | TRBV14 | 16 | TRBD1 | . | CASSLLLDRGLEGYTF | TGTGCCAGCAGCCTCCTACTGGACAGGGGCTTGGAGGGCTACACCTTC
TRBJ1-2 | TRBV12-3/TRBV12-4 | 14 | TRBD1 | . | CASSPGGRGYGYTF | TGTGCCAGCAGTCCAGGAGGCAGGGGGTATGGCTACACCTTC
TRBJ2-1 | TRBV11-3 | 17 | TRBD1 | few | CASSYTIRDRVGNEQFF | TGTGCCAGCAGCTACACCATCCGGGACAGGGTCGGGAATGAGCAGTTCTTC
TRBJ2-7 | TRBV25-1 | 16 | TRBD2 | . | CASSHPGLAGSYEQYF | TGTGCCAGCAGTCATCCCGGACTAGCGGGCTCCTACGAGCAGTACTTC
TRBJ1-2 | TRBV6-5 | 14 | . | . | CASSSKSGAYGYTF | TGTGCCAGCAGTTCGAAGTCGGGGGCCTATGGCTACACCTTC
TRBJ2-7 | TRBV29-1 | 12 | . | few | CSVESLGYEQYF | TGCAGCGTTGAATCCCTGGGCTACGAGCAGTACTTC
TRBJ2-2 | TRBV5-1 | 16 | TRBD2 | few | CASRLGLERNTGELFF | TGCGCCAGCAGGTTGGGACTAGAGCGGAACACCGGGGAGCTGTTTTTT
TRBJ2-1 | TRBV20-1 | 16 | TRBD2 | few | CSARTSGPSSYNEQFF | TGCAGTGCACGGACTAGCGGTCCGAGCTCCTACAATGAGCAGTTCTTC
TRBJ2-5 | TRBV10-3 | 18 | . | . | CAISRRQARDVYQETQYF | TGTGCCATCAGTCGAAGACAGGCCAGGGACGTGTACCAAGAGACCCAGTACTTC